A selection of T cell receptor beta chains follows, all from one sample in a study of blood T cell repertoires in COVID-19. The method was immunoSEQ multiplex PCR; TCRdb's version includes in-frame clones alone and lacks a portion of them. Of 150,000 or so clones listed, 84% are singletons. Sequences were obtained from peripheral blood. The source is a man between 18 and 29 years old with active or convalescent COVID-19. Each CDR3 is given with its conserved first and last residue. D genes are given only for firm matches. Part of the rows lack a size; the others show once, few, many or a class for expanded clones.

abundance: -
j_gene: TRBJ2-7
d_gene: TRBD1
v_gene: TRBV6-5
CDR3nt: TGTGCCAGCAGCTATCGGAGACAGGGGACCTACGAGCAGTACTTC
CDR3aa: CASSYRRQGTYEQYF

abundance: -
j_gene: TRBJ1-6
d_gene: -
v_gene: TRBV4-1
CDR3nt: TGCGCCAGCAGCCAGTCGTCACGCAGGGGATCACCCCTCCACTTT
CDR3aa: CASSQSSRRGSPLHF

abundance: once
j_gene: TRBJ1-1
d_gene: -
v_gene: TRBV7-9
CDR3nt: TGTGCCAGCAGCTTTGCGGGGAACACTGAAGCTTTCTTT
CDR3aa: CASSFAGNTEAFF

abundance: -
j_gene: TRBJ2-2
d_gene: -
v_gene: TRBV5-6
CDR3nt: TGTGCCAGCAGCTTGGCCTGGGGGCGAATCACCGGGGAGCTGTTTTTT
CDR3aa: CASSLAWGRITGELFF

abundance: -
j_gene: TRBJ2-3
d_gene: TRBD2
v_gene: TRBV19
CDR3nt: TGTGCCACCCATAGCGGGAGGGGGGCTGATACGCAGTATTTT
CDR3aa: CATHSGRGADTQYF

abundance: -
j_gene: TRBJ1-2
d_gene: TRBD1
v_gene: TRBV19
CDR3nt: TGTGCCAGTAGGGGACAGGGGGCGAGTACTTCTAACTATGGCTACACCTTC
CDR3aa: CASRGQGASTSNYGYTF

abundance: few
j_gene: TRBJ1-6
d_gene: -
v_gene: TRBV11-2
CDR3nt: TGTGCCAGCAGCTTAGAAGGGGGTTCACCCCTCCACTTT
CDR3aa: CASSLEGGSPLHF

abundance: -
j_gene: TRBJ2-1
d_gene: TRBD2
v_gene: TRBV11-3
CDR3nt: TGTGCCAGCAGCATAAGACTAGCGGGGGCCCCCTACAATGAGCAGTTCTTC
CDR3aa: CASSIRLAGAPYNEQFF

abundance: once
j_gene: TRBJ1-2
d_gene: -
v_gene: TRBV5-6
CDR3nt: TGTGCCAGCAGCTTGACAGCCGACTATGGCTACACCTTC
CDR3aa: CASSLTADYGYTF

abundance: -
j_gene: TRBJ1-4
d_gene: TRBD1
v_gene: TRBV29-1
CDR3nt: TGCAGCGTTGACGGGTTAATGGGACAGGCCAGAGGAAAACTGTTTTTT
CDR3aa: CSVDGLMGQARGKLFF

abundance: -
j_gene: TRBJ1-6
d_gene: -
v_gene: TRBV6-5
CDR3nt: TGTGCCAGCAGTTTCGCCTACTCACCCCTCCACTTT
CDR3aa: CASSFAYSPLHF

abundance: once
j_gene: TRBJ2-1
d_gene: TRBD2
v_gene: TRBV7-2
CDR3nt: TGTGCCAGCAGCTCCGGACTAGCGAGGAATGAGCAGTTCTTC
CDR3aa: CASSSGLARNEQFF

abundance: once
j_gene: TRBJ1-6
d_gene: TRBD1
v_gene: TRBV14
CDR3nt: TGTGCCAGCAGCCCTGCGGGACAGCTTAATTCACCCCTCCACTTT
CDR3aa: CASSPAGQLNSPLHF

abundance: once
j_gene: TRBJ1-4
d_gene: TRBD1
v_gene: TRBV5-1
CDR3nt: TGCGCCAGCAGTCGCTCTTCCGGACAGGGGAATGAAAAACTGTTTTTT
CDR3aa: CASSRSSGQGNEKLFF

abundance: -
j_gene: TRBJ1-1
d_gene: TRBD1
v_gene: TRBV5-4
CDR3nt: TGTGCCAGCAGCTCCTGGGACAGTTTCGAAGCTTTCTTT
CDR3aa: CASSSWDSFEAFF

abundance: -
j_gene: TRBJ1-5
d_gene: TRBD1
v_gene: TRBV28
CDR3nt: TGTGCCAGCACTACAGGGGGTGTGAATCAGCCCCAGCATTTT
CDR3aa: CASTTGGVNQPQHF

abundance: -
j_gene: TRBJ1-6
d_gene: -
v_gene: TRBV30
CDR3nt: TGTGCCTGGAGTGTACCGGTTAGCTCCTATAATTCACCCCTCCACTTT
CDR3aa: CAWSVPVSSYNSPLHF

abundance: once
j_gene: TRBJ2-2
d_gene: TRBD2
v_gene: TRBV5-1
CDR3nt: TGCGCCAGCAGGGCGGGAGAGTCGACCGGGGAGCTGTTTTTT
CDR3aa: CASRAGESTGELFF

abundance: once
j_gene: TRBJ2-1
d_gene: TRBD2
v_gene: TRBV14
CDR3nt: TGTGCCAGCAGCCAGGGGACTAGCTCCTACAATGAGCAGTTCTTC
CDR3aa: CASSQGTSSYNEQFF

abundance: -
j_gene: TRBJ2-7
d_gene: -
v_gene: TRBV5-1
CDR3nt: TGCGCCAGCAGCTTGGTTGGGGAGTACGAGCAGTACTTC
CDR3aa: CASSLVGEYEQYF

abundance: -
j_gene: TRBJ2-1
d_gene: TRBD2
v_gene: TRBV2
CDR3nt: TGTGCCAGTAGGGGAGGGTCTAGCTCCTACAATGAGCAGTTCTTC
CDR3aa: CASRGGSSSYNEQFF

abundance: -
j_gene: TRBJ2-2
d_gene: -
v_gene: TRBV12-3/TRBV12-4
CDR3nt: TGTGCCTCCCAAGACATGCCCGGGGAGCTGTTTTTT
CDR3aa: CASQDMPGELFF

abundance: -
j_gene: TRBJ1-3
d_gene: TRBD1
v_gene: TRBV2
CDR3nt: TGTGCCAGCAGGGGGACAGCGAGAAACACCATATATTTT
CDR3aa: CASRGTARNTIYF